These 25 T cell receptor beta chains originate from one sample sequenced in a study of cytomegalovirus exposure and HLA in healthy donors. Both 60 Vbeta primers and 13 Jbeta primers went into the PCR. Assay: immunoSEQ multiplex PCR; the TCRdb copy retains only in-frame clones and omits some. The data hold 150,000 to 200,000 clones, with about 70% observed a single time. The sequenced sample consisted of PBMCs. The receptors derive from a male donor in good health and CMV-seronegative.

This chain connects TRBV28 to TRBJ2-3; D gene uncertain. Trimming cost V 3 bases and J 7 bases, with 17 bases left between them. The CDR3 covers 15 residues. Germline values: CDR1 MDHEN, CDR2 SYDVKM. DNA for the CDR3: TGTGCCAGCAGTTTGGTGCGGCCCTCCGGTAATACGCAGTATTTT. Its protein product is CASSLVRPSGNTQYF.

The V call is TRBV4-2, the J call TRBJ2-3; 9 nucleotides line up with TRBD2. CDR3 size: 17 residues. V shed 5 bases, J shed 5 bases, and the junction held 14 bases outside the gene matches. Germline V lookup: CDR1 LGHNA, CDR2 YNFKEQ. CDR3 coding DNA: TGTGCCAGCAGCGTAGGGAGGCGGGGGGGCCCCGGAGATACGCAGTATTTT. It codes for CASSVGRRGGPGDTQYF.

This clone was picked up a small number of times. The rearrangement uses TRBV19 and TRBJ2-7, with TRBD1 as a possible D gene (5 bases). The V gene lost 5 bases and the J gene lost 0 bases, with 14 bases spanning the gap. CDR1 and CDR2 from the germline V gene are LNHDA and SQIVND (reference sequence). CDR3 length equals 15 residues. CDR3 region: CASSPQGPISYEQYF. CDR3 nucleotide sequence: TGTGCCAGTAGTCCGCAGGGCCCCATCTCCTACGAGCAGTACTTC.

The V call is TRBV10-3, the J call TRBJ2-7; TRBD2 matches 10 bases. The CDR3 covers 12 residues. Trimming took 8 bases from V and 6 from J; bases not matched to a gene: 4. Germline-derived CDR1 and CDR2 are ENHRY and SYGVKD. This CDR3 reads CAIGLAGVEQYF. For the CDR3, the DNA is TGTGCCATCGGCCTAGCGGGAGTCGAGCAGTACTTC.

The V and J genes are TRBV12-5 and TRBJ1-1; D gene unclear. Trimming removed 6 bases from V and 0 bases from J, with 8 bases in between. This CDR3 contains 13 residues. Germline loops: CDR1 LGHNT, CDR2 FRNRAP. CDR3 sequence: CASGRSMNTEAFF. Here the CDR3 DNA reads TGTGCTAGTGGCCGCTCTATGAACACTGAAGCTTTCTTT. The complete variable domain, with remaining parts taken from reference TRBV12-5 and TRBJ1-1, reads DARVTQTPRHKVTEMGQEVTMRCQPILGHNTVFWYRQTMMQGLELLAYFRNRAPLDDSGMPKDRFSAEMPDATLATLKIQPSEPRDSAVYFCASGRSMNTEAFFGQGTRLTVV.

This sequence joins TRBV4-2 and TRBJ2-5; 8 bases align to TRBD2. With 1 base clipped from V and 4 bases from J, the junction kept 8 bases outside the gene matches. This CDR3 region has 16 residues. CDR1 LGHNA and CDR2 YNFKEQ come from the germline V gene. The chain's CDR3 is CASSQATGGRVETQYF. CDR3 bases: TGTGCCAGCAGCCAAGCGACGGGGGGGCGGGTAGAGACCCAGTACTTC.

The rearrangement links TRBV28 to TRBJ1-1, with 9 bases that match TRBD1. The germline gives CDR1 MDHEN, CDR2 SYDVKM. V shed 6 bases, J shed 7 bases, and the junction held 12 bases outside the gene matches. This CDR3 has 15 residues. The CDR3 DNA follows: TGTGCCAGCAGGGGCTCCGGGACAGGGACTAATGAAGCTTTCTTT. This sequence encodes CASRGSGTGTNEAFF. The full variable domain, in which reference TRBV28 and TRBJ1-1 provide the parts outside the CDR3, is DVKVTQSSRYLVKRTGEKVFLECVQDMDHENMFWYRQDPGLGLRLIYFSYDVKMKEKGDIPEGYSVSREKKERFSLILESASTNQTSMYLCASRGSGTGTNEAFFGQGTRLTVV.

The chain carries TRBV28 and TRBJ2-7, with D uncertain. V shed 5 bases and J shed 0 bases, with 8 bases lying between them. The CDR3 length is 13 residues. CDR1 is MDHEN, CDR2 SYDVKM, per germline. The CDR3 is CASSPRVSYEQYF. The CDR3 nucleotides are TGTGCCAGCAGTCCTAGAGTCTCCTACGAGCAGTACTTC. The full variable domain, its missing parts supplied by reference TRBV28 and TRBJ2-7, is DVKVTQSSRYLVKRTGEKVFLECVQDMDHENMFWYRQDPGLGLRLIYFSYDVKMKEKGDIPEGYSVSREKKERFSLILESASTNQTSMYLCASSPRVSYEQYFGPGTRLTVT.

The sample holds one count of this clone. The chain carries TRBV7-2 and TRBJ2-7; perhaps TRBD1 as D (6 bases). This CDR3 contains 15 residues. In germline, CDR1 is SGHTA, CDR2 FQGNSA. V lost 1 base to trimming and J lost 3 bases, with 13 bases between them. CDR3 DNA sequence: TGTGCCAGCAGCTTAGTACAGGGAATCAACTACGAGCAGTACTTC. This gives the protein CASSLVQGINYEQYF.

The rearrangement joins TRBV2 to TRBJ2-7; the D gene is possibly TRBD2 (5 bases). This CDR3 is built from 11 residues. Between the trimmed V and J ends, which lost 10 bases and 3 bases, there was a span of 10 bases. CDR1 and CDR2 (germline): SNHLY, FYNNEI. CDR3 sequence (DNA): TGTGCCACCCGAGGGTTCTACGAGCAGTACTTC. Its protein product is CATRGFYEQYF.

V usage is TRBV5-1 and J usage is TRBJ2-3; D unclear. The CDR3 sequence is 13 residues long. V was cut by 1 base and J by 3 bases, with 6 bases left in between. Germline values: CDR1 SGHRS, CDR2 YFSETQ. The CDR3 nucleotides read TGCGCCAGCAGCTTGTTCAAAACAGATACGCAGTATTTT. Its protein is CASSLFKTDTQYF.

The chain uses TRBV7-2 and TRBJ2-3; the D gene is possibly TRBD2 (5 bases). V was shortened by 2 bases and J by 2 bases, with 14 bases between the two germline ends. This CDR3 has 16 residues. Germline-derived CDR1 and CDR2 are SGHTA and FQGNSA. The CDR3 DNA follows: TGTGCCAGCAGCTTAATTGGCGGGTTAGTCACAGATACGCAGTATTTT. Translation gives CASSLIGGLVTDTQYF.

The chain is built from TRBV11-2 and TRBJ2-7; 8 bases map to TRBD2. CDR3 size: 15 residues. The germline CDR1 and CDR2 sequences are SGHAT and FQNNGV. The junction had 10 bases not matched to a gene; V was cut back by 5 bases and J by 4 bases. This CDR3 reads CASSLYQSGSYEQYF. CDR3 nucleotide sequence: TGTGCCAGCAGCCTGTACCAAAGCGGGAGTTACGAGCAGTACTTC.

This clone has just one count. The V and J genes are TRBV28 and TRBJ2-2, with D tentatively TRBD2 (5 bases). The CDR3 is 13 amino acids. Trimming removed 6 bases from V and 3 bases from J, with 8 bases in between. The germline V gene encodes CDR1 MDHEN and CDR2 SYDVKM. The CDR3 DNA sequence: TGTGCCAGCAGCCGGGAAGACACCGGGGAGCTGTTTTTT. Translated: CASSREDTGELFF. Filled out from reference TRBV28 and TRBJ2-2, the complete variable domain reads DVKVTQSSRYLVKRTGEKVFLECVQDMDHENMFWYRQDPGLGLRLIYFSYDVKMKEKGDIPEGYSVSREKKERFSLILESASTNQTSMYLCASSREDTGELFFGEGSRLTVL.

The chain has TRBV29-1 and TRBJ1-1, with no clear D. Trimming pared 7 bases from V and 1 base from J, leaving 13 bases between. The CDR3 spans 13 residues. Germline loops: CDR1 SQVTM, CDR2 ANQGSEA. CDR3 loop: CSAGRVGNTEAFF. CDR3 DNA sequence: TGCAGCGCTGGGAGGGTGGGGAACACTGAAGCTTTCTTT.

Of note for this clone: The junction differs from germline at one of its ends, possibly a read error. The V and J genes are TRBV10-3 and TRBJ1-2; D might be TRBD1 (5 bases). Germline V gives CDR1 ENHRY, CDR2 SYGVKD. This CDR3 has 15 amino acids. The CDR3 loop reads CVISRPGSSNYGYTF. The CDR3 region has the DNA TGTGTCATCAGTAGACCAGGGTCCTCTAACTATGGCTACACCTTC.

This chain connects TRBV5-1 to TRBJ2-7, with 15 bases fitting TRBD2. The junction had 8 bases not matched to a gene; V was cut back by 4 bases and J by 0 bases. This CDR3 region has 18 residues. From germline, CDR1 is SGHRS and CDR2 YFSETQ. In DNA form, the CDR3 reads TGCGCCAGCAGCGCGGGACTAGCGGGGGGCCGAAACTCCTACGAGCAGTACTTC. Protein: CASSAGLAGGRNSYEQYF. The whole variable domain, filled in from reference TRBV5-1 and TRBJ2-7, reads KAGVTQTPRYLIKTRGQQVTLSCSPISGHRSVSWYQQTPGQGLQFLFEYFSETQRNKGNFPGRFSGRQFSNSRSEMNVSTLELGDSALYLCASSAGLAGGRNSYEQYFGPGTRLTVT.

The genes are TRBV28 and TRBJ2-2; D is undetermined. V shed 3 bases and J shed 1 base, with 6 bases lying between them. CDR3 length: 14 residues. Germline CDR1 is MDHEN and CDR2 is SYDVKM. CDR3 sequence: CASSFPLNTGELFF. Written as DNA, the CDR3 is TGTGCCAGCAGTTTCCCCCTGAACACCGGGGAGCTGTTTTTT.

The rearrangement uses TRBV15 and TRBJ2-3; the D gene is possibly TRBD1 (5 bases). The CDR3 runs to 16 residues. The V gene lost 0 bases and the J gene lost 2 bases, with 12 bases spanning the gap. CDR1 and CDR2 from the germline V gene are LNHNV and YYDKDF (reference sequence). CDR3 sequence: CATSRDGWGDTDTQYF. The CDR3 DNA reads TGTGCCACCAGCAGAGATGGGTGGGGCGACACAGATACGCAGTATTTT.

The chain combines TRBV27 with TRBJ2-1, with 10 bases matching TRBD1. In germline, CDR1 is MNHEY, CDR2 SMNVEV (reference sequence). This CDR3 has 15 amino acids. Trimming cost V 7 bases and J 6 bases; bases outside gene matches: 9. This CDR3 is CASTQPGQGINEQFF. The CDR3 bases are TGTGCCAGCACACAACCGGGACAGGGGATCAATGAGCAGTTCTTC.

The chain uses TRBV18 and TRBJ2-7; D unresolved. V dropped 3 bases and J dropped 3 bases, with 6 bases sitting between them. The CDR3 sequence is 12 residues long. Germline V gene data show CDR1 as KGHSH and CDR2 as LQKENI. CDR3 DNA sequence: TGTGCCAGCTCACCCCACAGCTACGAGCAGTACTTC. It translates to CASSPHSYEQYF.

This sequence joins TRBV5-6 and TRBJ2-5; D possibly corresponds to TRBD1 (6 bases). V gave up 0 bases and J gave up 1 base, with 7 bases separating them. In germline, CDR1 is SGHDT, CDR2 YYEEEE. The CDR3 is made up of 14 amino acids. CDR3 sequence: CASSLGQVQETQYF. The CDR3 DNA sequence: TGTGCCAGCAGCTTGGGACAGGTCCAAGAGACCCAGTACTTC.

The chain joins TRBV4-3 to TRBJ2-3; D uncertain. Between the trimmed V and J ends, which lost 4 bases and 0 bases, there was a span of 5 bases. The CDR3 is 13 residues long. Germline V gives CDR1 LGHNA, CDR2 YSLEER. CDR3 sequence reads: CASSLTSTDTQYF. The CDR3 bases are TGCGCCAGCAGCCTTACTAGCACAGATACGCAGTATTTT.

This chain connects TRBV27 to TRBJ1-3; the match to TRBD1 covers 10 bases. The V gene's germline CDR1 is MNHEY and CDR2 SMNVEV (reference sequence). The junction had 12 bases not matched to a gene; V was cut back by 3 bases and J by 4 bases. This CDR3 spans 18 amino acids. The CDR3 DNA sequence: TGTGCCAGCAGTTTCGAGAATAGGACAGGGGGGGTAGGAAACACCATATATTTT. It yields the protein CASSFENRTGGVGNTIYF.

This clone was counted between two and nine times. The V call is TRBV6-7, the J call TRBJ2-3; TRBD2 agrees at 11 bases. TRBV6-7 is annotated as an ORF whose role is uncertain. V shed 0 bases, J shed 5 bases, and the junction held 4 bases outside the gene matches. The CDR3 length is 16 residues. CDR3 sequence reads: CASSYSSGRVGDTQYF. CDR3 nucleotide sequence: TGTGCCAGCAGTTACTCTAGCGGGAGGGTCGGAGATACGCAGTATTTT.